The present TCR beta chain was sequenced within a study of post-analysis software for immune sequencing data. Regarding the study as a whole: Controls' normalized Chao1 diversity significantly exceeded that of multiple sclerosis patients. Analysis by F measure revealed that same-batch samples clustered strongly together. Controls showed lower frequencies than patients for roughly five TRBV segments, and TRBV5-6, TRBV5-1 and TRBV20-1 were among these.

Concerning this clonotype: The antigen is not known. A much larger clone differs by one base, so this may be a read error.

Germline CDR1 and CDR2: SGHDT and YYEEEE. The CDR3 runs to 13 residues. Every TCR beta cDNA library bore unique molecular identifiers. TCRdb re-derived calls from the PCR reads in MiXCR, one entry per CDR3 protein. The profile shows approximately 730,000 distinct CDR3 sequences, roughly 27% of them singletons. The clonotype originates from a girl aged 5 to 17 with multiple sclerosis. Input material: blood. V gene TRBV5-6 combines with J gene TRBJ2-4; D ambiguous. Matching the DNA end better, TRBJ2-7 makes the J call doubtful. CDR3 sequence: CASSLVNSYEQYF. The CDR3 DNA reads as TGTGCCAGCAGCTTGGTAAACTCCTACGAGCAGTACTTC.